A single TCR beta chain is shown here with its context. This clone has only a few counts. Its cognate antigen has yet to be identified. There are no base qualities to consult, and no much larger clone falls within one base. The sample belongs to a study of T cells in localized non-small cell lung cancer (dated by TCRdb to 2018 to 2020). About the study as a whole: Comparing tumors with uninvolved tumor-adjacent lungs, the study looked at the T cell repertoires of a few hundred patients with early-stage NSCLC. The cohort was made up of hundreds of treatment-naive NSCLC patients whose localized lung tumors had been resected. Of the NSCLC patients, 120 to 150 were male and approximately 110 were female, and the mean age was about 69 years. Overall study results and their limits: The highest T cell clonality was observed in uninvolved tumor-adjacent lung, where clonality exceeded that of tumor, suggesting that antigenic responses were more focused in uninvolved tumor-adjacent lung. Because of the exploratory design, TCR variables were selected using unadjusted p-values without false-discovery rate correction. Longer overall survival was associated with higher T cell density in blood, whereas shorter survival was associated with higher clonality in adjacent lung. Because multi-region tumor sequencing was not done, intratumor heterogeneity could not be ruled out. A median of 57 of the top 100 tumor clones turned up in the paired uninvolved adjacent lung, and some 27 of those clones also ranked among the top 100 of that same adjacent lung.

TCR beta CDR3 regions were sequenced from DNA using the immunoSEQ Assay. Per the authors' processing: To compute T cell density, TCR beta template counts were normalized to usable DNA, which was estimated by amplifying housekeeping genes. Using the preseqR package, richness was estimated by extrapolating to 120,000 templates for tissue samples and 400,000 templates for PBMC samples. Clonality was taken to be one minus Pielou's evenness. Tissue-enriched TCRs were identified through differential abundance testing performed on productive amino-acid clonotypes, with a minimum total count of 5 and an alpha of 0.1. The Jaccard Index and the Morisita Overlap Index were used to quantify repertoire overlap between compartments. GLIPH clustered TCR beta CDR3s with public tetramer-defined viral CDR3s; viral motifs required at least three viral sequences plus V-gene enrichment. TCRdb retrieved this table from immuneACCESS and kept in-frame rearrangements only. Not all clones are present; in checked studies, unresolved V genes account for under half, and no reason is known for the remainder. For V, J and clone size, that table is used; D and trimming come from the DNA. The sample yields under 35,000 clones; around 82% were counted once. Together, the top ten hold approximately 31% of the sample.

Trimming takes 3 bases off V and 2 bases off J; junction bases not matched to a gene: 3. CDR1 and CDR2, per the germline V gene (reference sequence), are MNHEY and SMNVEV. The CDR3 has 14 amino acids, counting the end cysteine and phenylalanine. Only the CDR3 DNA stays, 42 bases, in frame from base 1. At diagnosis, peripheral blood, uninvolved tumor-adjacent lung and tumor were collected and stored as a combination of fresh-frozen and FFPE material. Blood samples were analyzed as peripheral blood mononuclear cells for TCR repertoire profiling. Recombination connected TRBV27 to TRBJ1-2, with 7 central nucleotides matching TRBD1. This sample comprised peripheral blood, obtained before any cancer treatment. The clonotype was recovered from a male donor aged 60 or older with stage II squamous cell lung carcinoma. The nucleotides read TGTGCCAGCAGTTTCGGCAGGGGGAACTATGGCTACACCTTC. Protein translation: CASSFGRGNYGYTF.